This T cell receptor (beta chain) was identified in a study of shared clonotypes between healthy human individuals. At the level of the study: For every donor, three CD4 naive, three CD4 memory, two CD8 naive and one CD8 memory plates were used.

Terminally differentiated effector memory CD45RA+ cells were excluded from the naive CD8 cells, which were CD45RO-negative and positively selected for CCR7. The method was immunoSEQ multiplex PCR; TCRdb's version includes in-frame clones alone and lacks a portion of them. The sample shows some 2.1 million clones, 90% to 95% of them seen only once. The CDR3 length is 14 residues. V lost 7 bases, J lost 0 bases, and 16 bases lay in between. Germline CDR1 SQVTM, CDR2 ANQGSEA. The sequencing sample was made of naive CD8+ T cells from PBMCs. The receptor was derived from a man aged 18 to 30 in good health. Some clones in this sample may be carry-over from other donors' samples. The genes are TRBV29-1 and TRBJ2-7; perhaps TRBD1 as D (6 bases). CDR3 in DNA: TGCAGCGCCCGTGGTGGACAGAGCTCCTACGAGCAGTACTTC. Encoded protein: CSARGGQSSYEQYF.